This T cell receptor beta chain was retrieved from a study of OX40 agonist ivuxolimab in advanced cancers. Background on the study: Patient treatment consisted of intravenous ivuxolimab administration every 2 weeks at 0.01 to 10 mg/kg.

The CDR3 runs to 14 residues. The germline V gene encodes CDR1 LNHDA and CDR2 SQIVND (reference sequence). Sequencing used immunoSEQ multiplex PCR; TCRdb keeps in-frame clones, though not all of them. The table shows roughly 77,000 clones, with about nine tenths occurring only once. J is TRBJ1-5 and V is TRBV19; TRBD1 is a possible D gene (6 bases). The material was CD4+ or CD8+ T cells sorted from blood, obtained in a trial of the OX40 agonist ivuxolimab. The receptor was derived from an adult with an advanced solid tumor such as melanoma, head and neck, liver or kidney cancer. CDR3 sequence reads: CGEPGAHERQPQHF. The DNA of the CDR3 is TGTGGCGAGCCGGGGGCGCATGAAAGGCAGCCCCAGCATTTT.